This TCR beta chain is from a study of blood T cell repertoires in COVID-19. The overall study: The United States, Italy and Spain were the sources of the acute and convalescent COVID-19 samples. T cells, B-cell-depleted T cells, or PBMCs provided the cDNA or gDNA that served as material.

Under the authors' procedure: Counts of nucleated cells, estimated from reference gene primer amplification, were obtained. The method was immunoSEQ multiplex PCR; TCRdb's version includes in-frame clones alone and lacks a portion of them. V and J calls and clone size are those listed in that table; D and trimming were worked out from the DNA. The profile shows 150,000 to 200,000 clones, roughly 90% of them singletons. The TCR sequence derives from a man in his sixties with acute or convalescent COVID-19. What was sequenced was peripheral blood.

The CDR3 spells CSVHGTANTGELFF. The CDR3, as DNA: TGCAGCGTCCACGGGACAGCGAACACCGGGGAGCTGTTTTTT. This chain links TRBV29-1 with TRBJ2-2; 7 bases fit TRBD1. Germline V gene data show CDR1 as SQVTM and CDR2 as ANQGSEA. J was trimmed by 0 bases and V by 6 bases; bases with no gene match: 4. The CDR3 runs to 14 residues.